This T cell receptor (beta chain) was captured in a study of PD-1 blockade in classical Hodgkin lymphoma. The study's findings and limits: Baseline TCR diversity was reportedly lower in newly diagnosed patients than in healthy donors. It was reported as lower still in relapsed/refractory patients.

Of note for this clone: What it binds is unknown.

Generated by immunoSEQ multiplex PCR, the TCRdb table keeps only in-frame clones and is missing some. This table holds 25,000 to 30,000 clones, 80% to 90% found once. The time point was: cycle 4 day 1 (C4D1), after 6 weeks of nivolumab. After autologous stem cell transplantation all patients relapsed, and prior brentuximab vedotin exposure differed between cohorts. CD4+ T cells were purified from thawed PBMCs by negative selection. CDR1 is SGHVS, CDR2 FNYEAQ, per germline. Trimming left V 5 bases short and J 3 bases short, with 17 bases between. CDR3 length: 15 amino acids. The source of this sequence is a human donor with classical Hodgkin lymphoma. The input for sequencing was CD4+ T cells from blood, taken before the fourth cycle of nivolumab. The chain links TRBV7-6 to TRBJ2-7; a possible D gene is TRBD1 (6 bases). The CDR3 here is CASSAGLGGIYEQYF. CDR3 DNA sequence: TGTGCCAGCAGCGCCGGGCTAGGGGGTATCTACGAGCAGTACTTC.